This T cell receptor beta chain was profiled in a study of cytomegalovirus exposure and HLA in healthy donors. A few counts support this clone. With 60 Vbeta and 13 Jbeta primers, the PCR was carried out. The protocol was immunoSEQ multiplex PCR, while the TCRdb copy is restricted to in-frame clones and leaves out a portion. Here the sample spans 150,000 to 200,000 clones, over 65% being singletons. Per the germline V gene, CDR1 is MNHEY and CDR2 is SMNVEV (reference sequence). J was trimmed by 2 bases and V by 6 bases; bases with no gene match: 8. This CDR3 spans 15 amino acids. The V call is TRBV27, the J call TRBJ2-5; 8 nucleotides align to TRBD1. Sequencing was performed on PBMCs. The receptor was isolated from a man in his forties in good health and CMV-seropositive. The CDR3 DNA reads TGTGCCAGCAGATACGGACAGGGCCAGCAAGAGACCCAGTACTTC. Its translation: CASRYGQGQQETQYF.